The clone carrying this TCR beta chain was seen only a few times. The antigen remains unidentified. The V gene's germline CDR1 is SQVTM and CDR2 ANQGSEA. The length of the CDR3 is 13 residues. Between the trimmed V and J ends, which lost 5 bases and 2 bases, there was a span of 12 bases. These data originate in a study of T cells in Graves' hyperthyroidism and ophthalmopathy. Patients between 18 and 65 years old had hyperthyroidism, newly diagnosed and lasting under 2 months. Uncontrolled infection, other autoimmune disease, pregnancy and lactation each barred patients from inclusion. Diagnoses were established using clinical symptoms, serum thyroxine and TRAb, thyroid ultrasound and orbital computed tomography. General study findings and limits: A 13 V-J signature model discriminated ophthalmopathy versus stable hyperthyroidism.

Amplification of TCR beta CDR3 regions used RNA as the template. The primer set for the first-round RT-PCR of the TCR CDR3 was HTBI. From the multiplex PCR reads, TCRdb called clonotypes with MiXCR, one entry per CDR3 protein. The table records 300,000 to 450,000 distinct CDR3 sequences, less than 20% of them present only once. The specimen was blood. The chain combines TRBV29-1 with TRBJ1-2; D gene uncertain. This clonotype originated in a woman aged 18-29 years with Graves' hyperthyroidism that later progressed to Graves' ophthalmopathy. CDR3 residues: CSVLGGLNYGYTF. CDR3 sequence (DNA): TGCAGCGTTTTAGGAGGGCTGAACTATGGCTACACCTTC.